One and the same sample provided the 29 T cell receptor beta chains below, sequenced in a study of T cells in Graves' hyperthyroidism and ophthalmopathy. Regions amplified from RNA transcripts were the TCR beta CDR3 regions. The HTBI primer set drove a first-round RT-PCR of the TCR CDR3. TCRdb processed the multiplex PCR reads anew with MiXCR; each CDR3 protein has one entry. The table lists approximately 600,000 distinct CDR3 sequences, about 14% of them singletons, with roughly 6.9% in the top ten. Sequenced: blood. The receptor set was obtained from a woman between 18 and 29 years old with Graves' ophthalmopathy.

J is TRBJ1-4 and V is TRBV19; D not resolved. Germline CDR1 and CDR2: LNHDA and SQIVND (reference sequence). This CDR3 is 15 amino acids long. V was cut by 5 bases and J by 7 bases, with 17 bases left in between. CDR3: CASSWTTAPGEKLFF. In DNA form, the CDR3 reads TGTGCCAGTAGTTGGACGACGGCGCCGGGTGAAAAACTGTTTTTT. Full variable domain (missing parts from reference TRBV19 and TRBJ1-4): DGGITQSPKYLFRKEGQNVTLSCEQNLNHDAMYWYRQDPGQGLRLIYYSQIVNDFQKGDIAEGYSVSREKKESFPLTVTSAQKNPTAFYLCASSWTTAPGEKLFFGSGTQLSVL.

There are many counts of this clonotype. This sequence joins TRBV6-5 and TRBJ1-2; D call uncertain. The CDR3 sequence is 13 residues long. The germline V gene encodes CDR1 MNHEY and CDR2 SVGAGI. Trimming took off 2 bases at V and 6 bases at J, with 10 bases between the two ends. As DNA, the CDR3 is TGTGCCAGCAGTTACAGGCCGGTGAATGGCTACACCTTC. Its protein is CASSYRPVNGYTF.

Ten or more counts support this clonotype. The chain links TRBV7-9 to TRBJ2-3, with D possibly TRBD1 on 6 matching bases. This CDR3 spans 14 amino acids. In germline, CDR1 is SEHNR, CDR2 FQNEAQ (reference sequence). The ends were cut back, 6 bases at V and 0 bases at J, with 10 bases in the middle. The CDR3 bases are TGTGCCAGCAGTTCGGACAGTAGCACAGATACGCAGTATTTT. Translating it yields CASSSDSSTDTQYF.

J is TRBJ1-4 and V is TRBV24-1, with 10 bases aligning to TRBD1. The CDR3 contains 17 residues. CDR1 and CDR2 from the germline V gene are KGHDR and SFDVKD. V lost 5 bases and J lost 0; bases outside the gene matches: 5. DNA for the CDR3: TGTGCCACCAGTGGGGACAGGGGTTTTGCAACTAATGAAAAACTGTTTTTT. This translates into CATSGDRGFATNEKLFF.

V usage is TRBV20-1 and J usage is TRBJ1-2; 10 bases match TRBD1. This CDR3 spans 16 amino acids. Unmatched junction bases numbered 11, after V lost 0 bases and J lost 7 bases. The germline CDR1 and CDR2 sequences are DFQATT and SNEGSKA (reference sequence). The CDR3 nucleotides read TGCAGTGCTAGAGATTTTGAGGACAGGGGGTACGGTGGCTACACCTTC. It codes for CSARDFEDRGYGGYTF.

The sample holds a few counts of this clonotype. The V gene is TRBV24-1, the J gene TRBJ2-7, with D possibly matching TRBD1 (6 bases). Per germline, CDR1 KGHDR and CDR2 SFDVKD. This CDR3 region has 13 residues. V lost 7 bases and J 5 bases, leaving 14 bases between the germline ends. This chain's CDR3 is CATRQGRSHEQYF. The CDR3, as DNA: TGTGCCACCAGGCAGGGGCGGTCCCACGAGCAGTACTTC.

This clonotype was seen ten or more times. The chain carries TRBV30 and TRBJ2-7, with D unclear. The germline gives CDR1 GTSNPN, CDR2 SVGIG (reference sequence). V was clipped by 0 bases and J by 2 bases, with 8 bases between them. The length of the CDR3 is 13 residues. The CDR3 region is CAWSVSVTYEQYF. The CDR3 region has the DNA TGTGCCTGGAGTGTAAGTGTAACCTACGAGCAGTACTTC. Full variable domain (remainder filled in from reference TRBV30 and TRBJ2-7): SQTIHQWPATLVQPVGSPLSLECTVEGTSNPNLYWYRQAAGRGLQLLFYSVGIGQISSEVPQNLSASRPQDRQFILSSKKLLLSDSGFYLCAWSVSVTYEQYFGPGTRLTVT.

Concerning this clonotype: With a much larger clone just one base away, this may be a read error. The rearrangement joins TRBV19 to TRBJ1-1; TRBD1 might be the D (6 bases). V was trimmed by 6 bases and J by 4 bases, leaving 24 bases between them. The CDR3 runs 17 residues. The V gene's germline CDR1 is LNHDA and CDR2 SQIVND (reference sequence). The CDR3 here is CASSIKGVHTLITEAFF. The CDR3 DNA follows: TGTGCCAGTAGCATTAAGGGGGTGCATACCTTGATCACTGAAGCTTTCTTT.

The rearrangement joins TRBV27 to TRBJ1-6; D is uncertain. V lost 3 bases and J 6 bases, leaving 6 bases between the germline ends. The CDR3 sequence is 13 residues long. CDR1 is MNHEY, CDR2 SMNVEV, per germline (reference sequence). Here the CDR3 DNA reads TGTGCCAGCAGTTTTAGTATTAATTCACCCCTCCACTTT. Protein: CASSFSINSPLHF.

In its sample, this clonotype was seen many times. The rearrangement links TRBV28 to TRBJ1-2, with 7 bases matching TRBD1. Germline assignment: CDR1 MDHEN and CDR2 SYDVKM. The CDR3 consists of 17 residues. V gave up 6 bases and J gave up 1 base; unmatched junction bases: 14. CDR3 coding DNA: TGTGCCAGCAGCAATAATACAGGGGCTTGGAGTAACTATGGCTACACCTTC. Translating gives CASSNNTGAWSNYGYTF.

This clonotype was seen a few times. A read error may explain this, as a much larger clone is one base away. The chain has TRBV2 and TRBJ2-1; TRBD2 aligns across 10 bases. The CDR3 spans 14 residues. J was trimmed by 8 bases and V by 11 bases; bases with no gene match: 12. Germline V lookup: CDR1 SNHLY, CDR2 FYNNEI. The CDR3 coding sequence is TGTGCCGGGGGTCAGGCTAGCGGGAGTGATGAGCAGTTCTTC. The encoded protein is CAGGQASGSDEQFF.

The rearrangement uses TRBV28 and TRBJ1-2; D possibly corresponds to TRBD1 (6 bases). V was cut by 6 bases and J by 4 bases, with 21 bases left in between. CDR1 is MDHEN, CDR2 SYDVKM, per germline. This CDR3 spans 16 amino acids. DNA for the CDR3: TGTGCCAGCAGCCAAGCGATTGGGGGGGCGAGCTATGGCTACACCTTC. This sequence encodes CASSQAIGGASYGYTF.

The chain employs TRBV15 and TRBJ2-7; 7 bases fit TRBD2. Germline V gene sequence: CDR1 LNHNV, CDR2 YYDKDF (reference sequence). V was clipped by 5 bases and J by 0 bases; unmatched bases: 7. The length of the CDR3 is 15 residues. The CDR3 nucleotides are TGTGCCACCAGCGGAGCGCAGCGGGACTCCTACGAGCAGTACTTC. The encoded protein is CATSGAQRDSYEQYF.

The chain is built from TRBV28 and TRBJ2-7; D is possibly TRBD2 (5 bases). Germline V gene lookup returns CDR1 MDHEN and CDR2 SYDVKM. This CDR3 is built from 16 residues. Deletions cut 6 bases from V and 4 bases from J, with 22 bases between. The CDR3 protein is CASRSPYGDSSYEQYF. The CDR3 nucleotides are TGTGCCAGCAGGTCACCGTACGGGGATTCGTCATACGAGCAGTACTTC.

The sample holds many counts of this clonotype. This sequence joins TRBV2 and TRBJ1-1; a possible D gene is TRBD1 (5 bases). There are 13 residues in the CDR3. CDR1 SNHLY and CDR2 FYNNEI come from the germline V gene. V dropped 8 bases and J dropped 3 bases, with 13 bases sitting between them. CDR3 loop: CASAGTEDTEAFF. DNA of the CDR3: TGTGCCAGCGCCGGGACGGAGGACACTGAAGCTTTCTTT.

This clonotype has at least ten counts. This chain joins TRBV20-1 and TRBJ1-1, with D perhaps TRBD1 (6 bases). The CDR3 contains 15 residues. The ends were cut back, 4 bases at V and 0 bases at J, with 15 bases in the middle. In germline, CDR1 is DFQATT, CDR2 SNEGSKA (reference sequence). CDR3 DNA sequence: TGCAGTGCTATTTATCCAAGGGGGTTGAACACTGAAGCTTTCTTT. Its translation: CSAIYPRGLNTEAFF.

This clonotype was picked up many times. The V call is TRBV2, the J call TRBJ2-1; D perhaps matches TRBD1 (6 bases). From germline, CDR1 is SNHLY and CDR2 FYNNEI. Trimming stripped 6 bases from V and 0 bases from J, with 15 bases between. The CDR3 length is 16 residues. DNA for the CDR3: TGTGCCAGCAGCGAACCTGGACAGTCCTCCTACAATGAGCAGTTCTTC. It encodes CASSEPGQSSYNEQFF.

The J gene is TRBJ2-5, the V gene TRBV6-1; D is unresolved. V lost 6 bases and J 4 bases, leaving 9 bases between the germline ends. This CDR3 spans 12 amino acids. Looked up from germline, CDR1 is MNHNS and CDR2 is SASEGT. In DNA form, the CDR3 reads TGTGCCAGCAGGGTCGGTTCAGAGACCCAGTACTTC. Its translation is CASRVGSETQYF.

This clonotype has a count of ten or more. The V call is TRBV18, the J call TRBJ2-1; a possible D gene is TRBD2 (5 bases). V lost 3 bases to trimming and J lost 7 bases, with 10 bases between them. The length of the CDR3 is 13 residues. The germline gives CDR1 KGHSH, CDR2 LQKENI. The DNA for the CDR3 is TGTGCCAGCTCACCCTCGAGGGATAATGAGCAGTTCTTC. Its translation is CASSPSRDNEQFF. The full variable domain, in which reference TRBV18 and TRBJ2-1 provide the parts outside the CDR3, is NAGVMQNPRHLVRRRGQEARLRCSPMKGHSHVYWYRQLPEEGLKFMVYLQKENIIDESGMPKERFSAEFPKEGPSILRIQQVVRGDSAAYFCASSPSRDNEQFFGPGTRLTVL.

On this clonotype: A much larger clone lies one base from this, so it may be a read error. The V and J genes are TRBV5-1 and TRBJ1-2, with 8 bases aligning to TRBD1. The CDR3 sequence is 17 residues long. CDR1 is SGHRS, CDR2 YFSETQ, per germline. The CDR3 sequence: CASSLELLGGQAYGCTF. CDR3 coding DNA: TGCGCCAGCAGCTTGGAACTTCTGGGGGGACAGGCCTATGGCTGCACCTTC.

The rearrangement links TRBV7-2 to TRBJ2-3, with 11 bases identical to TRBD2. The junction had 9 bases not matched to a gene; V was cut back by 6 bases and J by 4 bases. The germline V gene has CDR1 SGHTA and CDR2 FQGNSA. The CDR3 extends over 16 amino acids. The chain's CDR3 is CASSYLTSGMADTQYF. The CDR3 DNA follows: TGTGCCAGCAGTTATTTGACTAGCGGGATGGCAGATACGCAGTATTTT.

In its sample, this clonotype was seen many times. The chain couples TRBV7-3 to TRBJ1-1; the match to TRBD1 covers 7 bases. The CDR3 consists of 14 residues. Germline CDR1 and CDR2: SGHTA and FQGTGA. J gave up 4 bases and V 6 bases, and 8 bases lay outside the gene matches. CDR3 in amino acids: CASRSTGVSTEAFF. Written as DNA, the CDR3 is TGTGCCAGCAGATCTACAGGGGTGAGCACTGAAGCTTTCTTT.

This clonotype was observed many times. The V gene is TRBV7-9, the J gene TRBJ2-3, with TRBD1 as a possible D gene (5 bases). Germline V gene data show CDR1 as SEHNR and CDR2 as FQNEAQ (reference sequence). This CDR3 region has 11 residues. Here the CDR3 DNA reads TGTGCTGCAGGGATCCCAGATACGCAGTATTTT. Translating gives CAAGIPDTQYF.

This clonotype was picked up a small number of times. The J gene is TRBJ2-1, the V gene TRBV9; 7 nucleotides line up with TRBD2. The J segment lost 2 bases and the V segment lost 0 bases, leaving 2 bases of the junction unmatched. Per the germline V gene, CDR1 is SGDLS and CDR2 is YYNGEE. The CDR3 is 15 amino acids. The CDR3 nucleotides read TGTGCCAGCAGCGTAGGCGGGAGCACCTACAATGAGCAGTTCTTC. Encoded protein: CASSVGGSTYNEQFF.

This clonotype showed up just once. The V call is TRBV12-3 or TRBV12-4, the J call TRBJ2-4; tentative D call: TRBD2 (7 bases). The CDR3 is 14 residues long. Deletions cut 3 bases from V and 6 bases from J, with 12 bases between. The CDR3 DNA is TGTGCCAGCAGTTTGTCGGGGGGCCGAAACATTCAGTACTTC. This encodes CASSLSGGRNIQYF.

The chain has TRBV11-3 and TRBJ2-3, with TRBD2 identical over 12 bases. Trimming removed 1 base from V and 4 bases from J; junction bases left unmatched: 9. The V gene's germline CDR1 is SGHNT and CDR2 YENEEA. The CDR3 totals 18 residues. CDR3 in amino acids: CASSLGDRLAGGPDTQYF. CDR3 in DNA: TGTGCCAGCAGCTTAGGAGATCGCCTAGCGGGAGGGCCAGATACGCAGTATTTT.

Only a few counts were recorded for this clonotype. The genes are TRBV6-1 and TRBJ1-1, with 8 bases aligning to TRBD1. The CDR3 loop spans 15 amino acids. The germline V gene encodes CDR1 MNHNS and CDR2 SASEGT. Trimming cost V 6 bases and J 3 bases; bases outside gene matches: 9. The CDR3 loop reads CASSQGQGYDTEAFF. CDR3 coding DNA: TGTGCCAGCAGCCAAGGACAGGGCTATGACACTGAAGCTTTCTTT.

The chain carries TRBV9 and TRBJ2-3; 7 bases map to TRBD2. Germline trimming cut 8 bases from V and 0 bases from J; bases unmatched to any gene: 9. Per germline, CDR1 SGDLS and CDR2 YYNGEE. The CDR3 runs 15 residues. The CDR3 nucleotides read TGTGCCAGTACTGGAGCGGGGAGAAGCACAGATACGCAGTATTTT. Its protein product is CASTGAGRSTDTQYF.

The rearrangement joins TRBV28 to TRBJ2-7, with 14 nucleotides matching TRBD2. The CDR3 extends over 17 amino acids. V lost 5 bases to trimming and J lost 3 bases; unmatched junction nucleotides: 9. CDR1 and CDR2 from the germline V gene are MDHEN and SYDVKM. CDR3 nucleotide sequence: TGTGCCAGCAGTGCGACCGGGACTAGCGGGAGAGGCTACGAGCAGTACTTC. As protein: CASSATGTSGRGYEQYF.